These T cell receptor beta chains were read from a single sample in a study of blood T cells in healthy people across ages. MiXCR, run by TCRdb on the 5' RACE reads, gives a single entry per CDR3 protein. The sample carries 800,000 to 950,000 distinct CDR3 sequences, roughly 50% recorded once. The sequencing input was blood. The origin of the receptors is a man aged 25 to 40 in good health. The CDR3 runs from the conserved cysteine through the conserved F or W. Each record gives: clone size, J gene, D gene, V gene, CDR3 DNA, CDR3 protein. D genes are given only for firm matches. Only part of the rows carry a size: once, few, many, or a class if the clone is expanded.

clone size: -
J gene: TRBJ2-5
D gene: TRBD2
V gene: TRBV29-1
CDR3 DNA: TGCAGCGTTGAAGATGAATTAGCGGGGGAGTACCAAGAGACCCAGTACTTC
CDR3 protein: CSVEDELAGEYQETQYF

clone size: -
J gene: TRBJ1-6
D gene: TRBD1
V gene: TRBV14
CDR3 DNA: TGTGCCAGCAGCCAACCGACAGGGGGTTCTTCACCCCTCCACTTT
CDR3 protein: CASSQPTGGSSPLHF

clone size: -
J gene: TRBJ1-6
D gene: -
V gene: TRBV20-1
CDR3 DNA: TGCAGTGCTAGGAGGGCAGGGAGCTCCTATAATTCACCCCTCCACTTT
CDR3 protein: CSARRAGSSYNSPLHF

clone size: few
J gene: TRBJ1-5
D gene: -
V gene: TRBV9
CDR3 DNA: TGTGCCAGCAGCTCGGACCTGGGAAGCAATCAGCCCCAGCATTTT
CDR3 protein: CASSSDLGSNQPQHF

clone size: many
J gene: TRBJ2-1
D gene: -
V gene: TRBV7-3
CDR3 DNA: TGTGCCAGCAGCTTTAGTGTGGGGAACTTTGGTGAGCAGTTCTTC
CDR3 protein: CASSFSVGNFGEQFF

clone size: -
J gene: TRBJ2-3
D gene: -
V gene: TRBV20-1
CDR3 DNA: TGCAGTGCTAGAGATTTACGGGACACAGATACGCAGTATTTT
CDR3 protein: CSARDLRDTDTQYF

clone size: once
J gene: TRBJ2-7
D gene: TRBD1
V gene: TRBV7-2
CDR3 DNA: TGTGCCAGCAGCCCGGGGGACAGGGGGATTCTGGGCGAGCAGTACTTC
CDR3 protein: CASSPGDRGILGEQYF

clone size: -
J gene: TRBJ2-7
D gene: -
V gene: TRBV27
CDR3 DNA: TGTGCCAGCAGGGCGGGGGCCACCCTTGAGCAGTACTTC
CDR3 protein: CASRAGATLEQYF

clone size: many
J gene: TRBJ1-2
D gene: TRBD1
V gene: TRBV12-3/TRBV12-4
CDR3 DNA: TGTGCCAGCAGTCTACAGGGGGCGCGGGGCTACACCTTC
CDR3 protein: CASSLQGARGYTF

clone size: -
J gene: TRBJ1-6
D gene: -
V gene: TRBV6-5
CDR3 DNA: TGTGCCAGCAGTCCACAGACAGGCGTTTATAATTCACCCCTCCACTTT
CDR3 protein: CASSPQTGVYNSPLHF

clone size: -
J gene: TRBJ2-2
D gene: -
V gene: TRBV4-1
CDR3 DNA: TGCGCCAGCAGCCTAGGAGGGGCGCGCACCGGGGAGCTGTTTTTT
CDR3 protein: CASSLGGARTGELFF

clone size: -
J gene: TRBJ2-5
D gene: -
V gene: TRBV6-6
CDR3 DNA: TGTGCCAGCAGCCAAGCAGGTCTGCAGTACTTC
CDR3 protein: CASSQAGLQYF

clone size: -
J gene: TRBJ1-2
D gene: TRBD1
V gene: TRBV20-1
CDR3 DNA: TGCAGTGCTAAGACAGGGGGATTTGGCTACACCTTC
CDR3 protein: CSAKTGGFGYTF

clone size: few
J gene: TRBJ2-7
D gene: -
V gene: TRBV20-1
CDR3 DNA: TGCAGTGCTGGGGGAGTTACCTACGAGCAGTACTTC
CDR3 protein: CSAGGVTYEQYF

clone size: -
J gene: TRBJ2-7
D gene: -
V gene: TRBV6-1
CDR3 DNA: TGTGCCAGCAGAACTGGACGGGGGAGCTCCTACGAGCAGTACTTC
CDR3 protein: CASRTGRGSSYEQYF

clone size: few
J gene: TRBJ1-2
D gene: TRBD1
V gene: TRBV9
CDR3 DNA: TGTGCCAGCAGCGCCCAGCGGGACAGCTCAAACTATGGCTACACCTTC
CDR3 protein: CASSAQRDSSNYGYTF

clone size: -
J gene: TRBJ2-1
D gene: TRBD1
V gene: TRBV25-1
CDR3 DNA: TGTGCCAGCAGTTTAACAACGGGACAGGGGACCACCTCCGCTTACAATGAGCAGTTCTTC
CDR3 protein: CASSLTTGQGTTSAYNEQFF

clone size: few
J gene: TRBJ2-3
D gene: -
V gene: TRBV5-1
CDR3 DNA: TGCGCCAGCAGCTTGGTTGGGTCTAGCACAGATACGCAGTATTTT
CDR3 protein: CASSLVGSSTDTQYF

clone size: many
J gene: TRBJ2-7
D gene: -
V gene: TRBV29-1
CDR3 DNA: TGCAGCTTTAACCCTTACGAGCAGTACTTC
CDR3 protein: CSFNPYEQYF

clone size: -
J gene: TRBJ2-7
D gene: -
V gene: TRBV12-3/TRBV12-4
CDR3 DNA: TGTGCCAGCAGTCCCCAGACGGGAGTCTACGAGCAGTACTTC
CDR3 protein: CASSPQTGVYEQYF

clone size: -
J gene: TRBJ2-7
D gene: TRBD1
V gene: TRBV18
CDR3 DNA: TGTGCCAGCTCCCCAAGACAGGGTCAGTCCTACGAGCAGTACTTC
CDR3 protein: CASSPRQGQSYEQYF

clone size: -
J gene: TRBJ2-7
D gene: -
V gene: TRBV29-1
CDR3 DNA: TGCAGCGTTACCCTTGATTCCTACGAGCAGTACTTC
CDR3 protein: CSVTLDSYEQYF

clone size: -
J gene: TRBJ2-4
D gene: TRBD2
V gene: TRBV7-2
CDR3 DNA: TGTGCCAGCAGCCGACTAGCGGGAGGGGGGAACATTCAGTACTTC
CDR3 protein: CASSRLAGGGNIQYF

clone size: -
J gene: TRBJ1-5
D gene: -
V gene: TRBV12-3/TRBV12-4
CDR3 DNA: TGTGCCAGCAGCCCGAGGAGGGGCGGGAATAGCAATCAGCCCCAGCATTTT
CDR3 protein: CASSPRRGGNSNQPQHF

clone size: few
J gene: TRBJ2-3
D gene: TRBD1
V gene: TRBV5-1
CDR3 DNA: TGCGCCAGCAGCTTGGGGGTGACAGGGTGGAGCACAGATACGCAGTATTTT
CDR3 protein: CASSLGVTGWSTDTQYF

clone size: many
J gene: TRBJ2-6
D gene: TRBD1
V gene: TRBV12-5
CDR3 DNA: TGTGCTAGTGGTTTGGCCCGGGACAGGACGCTTCACTCTGGGGCCAACGTCCTGACTTTC
CDR3 protein: CASGLARDRTLHSGANVLTF

clone size: -
J gene: TRBJ1-4
D gene: -
V gene: TRBV7-2
CDR3 DNA: TGTGCCAGCAGCTCCTCCGCAGGGGTGACTGAAAAACTGTTTTTT
CDR3 protein: CASSSSAGVTEKLFF

clone size: few
J gene: TRBJ1-6
D gene: -
V gene: TRBV2
CDR3 DNA: TGTGCCAGCAGTGTACAGGGATCATCACCCCTCCACTTT
CDR3 protein: CASSVQGSSPLHF

clone size: -
J gene: TRBJ1-2
D gene: TRBD1
V gene: TRBV7-9
CDR3 DNA: TGTGCCAGCAGCTTAGGCGGCAGGGGGCCAACTAACTATGGCTACACCTTC
CDR3 protein: CASSLGGRGPTNYGYTF

clone size: -
J gene: TRBJ2-4
D gene: -
V gene: TRBV20-1
CDR3 DNA: TGCAGTGCCCGGACGCGATCTTCAGCCAAAAACATTCAGTACTTC
CDR3 protein: CSARTRSSAKNIQYF

clone size: -
J gene: TRBJ2-3
D gene: -
V gene: TRBV20-1
CDR3 DNA: TGCAGTGCAACTTCTAGCCTTGGAACAGATACGCAGTATTTT
CDR3 protein: CSATSSLGTDTQYF

clone size: few
J gene: TRBJ2-7
D gene: -
V gene: TRBV20-1
CDR3 DNA: TGCAGTGCTAGAGTCCTCGACGAGCAGTACTTC
CDR3 protein: CSARVLDEQYF

clone size: few
J gene: TRBJ2-5
D gene: -
V gene: TRBV7-9
CDR3 DNA: TGTGCCAGCAGCGAACGCTTGCAGGTGGAGACCCAGTACTTC
CDR3 protein: CASSERLQVETQYF

clone size: -
J gene: TRBJ2-7
D gene: -
V gene: TRBV4-1
CDR3 DNA: TGCGCCAGCAGTCCCGGGACGCAGGGATACGAGCAGTACTTC
CDR3 protein: CASSPGTQGYEQYF

clone size: -
J gene: TRBJ2-1
D gene: TRBD2
V gene: TRBV7-9
CDR3 DNA: TGTGCCAGCAGCATGCCAGGGCGGGGGGATGGTGAGCAGTTCTTC
CDR3 protein: CASSMPGRGDGEQFF

clone size: -
J gene: TRBJ1-5
D gene: TRBD1
V gene: TRBV20-1
CDR3 DNA: TGCAGTGCTAGCGCCGGGACAGGGACAAATCAGCCCCAGCATTTT
CDR3 protein: CSASAGTGTNQPQHF

clone size: -
J gene: TRBJ2-1
D gene: -
V gene: TRBV7-9
CDR3 DNA: TGTGCCAGCAGCAGGGTAGGGACCAATGAGCAGTTCTTC
CDR3 protein: CASSRVGTNEQFF

clone size: few
J gene: TRBJ1-5
D gene: -
V gene: TRBV28
CDR3 DNA: TGTGCCAGCAGTGCGAACAGTAGGGATCAGCCCCAGCATTTT
CDR3 protein: CASSANSRDQPQHF

clone size: -
J gene: TRBJ2-3
D gene: TRBD2
V gene: TRBV6-2/TRBV6-3
CDR3 DNA: TGTGCCAGCAGTTTCCTAGCGGGGGTCGGAGCAGATACGCAGTATTTT
CDR3 protein: CASSFLAGVGADTQYF

clone size: few
J gene: TRBJ2-7
D gene: TRBD2
V gene: TRBV27
CDR3 DNA: TGTGCCAGCAGGCCTAGCGGGGGGGCTTCCTACGAGCAGTACTTC
CDR3 protein: CASRPSGGASYEQYF

clone size: -
J gene: TRBJ1-4
D gene: TRBD1
V gene: TRBV27
CDR3 DNA: TGTGCCAGCAGTCGGGGGACAGCACTTAATGAAAAACTGTTTTTT
CDR3 protein: CASSRGTALNEKLFF

clone size: -
J gene: TRBJ2-7
D gene: -
V gene: TRBV20-1
CDR3 DNA: TGCAGTGCTAGAGATCAGAGAACAGGACTCTACGAGCAGTACTTC
CDR3 protein: CSARDQRTGLYEQYF

clone size: -
J gene: TRBJ2-3
D gene: TRBD1
V gene: TRBV7-2
CDR3 DNA: TGTGCCAACAGCTGGCAGGGGGCAGTTAGTGATACGCAGTATTTT
CDR3 protein: CANSWQGAVSDTQYF

clone size: many
J gene: TRBJ2-3
D gene: -
V gene: TRBV28
CDR3 DNA: TGTGCCAGCAGTGGGAACCCGGGCAAGGCCCCCACAGATACGCAGTATTTT
CDR3 protein: CASSGNPGKAPTDTQYF

clone size: -
J gene: TRBJ2-7
D gene: TRBD1
V gene: TRBV11-2
CDR3 DNA: TGTGCCAGCAGCACCGACAGGACAGGGGGCTACGAGCAGTACTTC
CDR3 protein: CASSTDRTGGYEQYF

clone size: -
J gene: TRBJ1-2
D gene: TRBD1
V gene: TRBV9
CDR3 DNA: TGTGCCAGCAAACGGGACAGGGGCGGCTATGGCTACACCTTC
CDR3 protein: CASKRDRGGYGYTF